This T cell receptor (beta chain) was sequenced during a study of CD8 T cells in ankylosing spondylitis. Notes on the study in general: Apparently characteristic of ankylosing spondylitis blood was a TCR beta motif (fewer than 10 highly homologous variants). It was reported that disease-linked clones were significantly enriched in matched ankylosing spondylitis synovial fluid. Clones linked to disease, bearing a CD8+ phenotype, were relatively rare in peripheral blood.

Germline V CDR1 and CDR2: SGDLS, YYNGEE. There are 15 residues in the CDR3. Trimming left V 0 bases short and J 5 bases short, with 14 bases between. In making TCR beta libraries, quantitative 5'-RACE with molecular barcodes was used. TCRdb fed the 5' RACE reads into MiXCR, producing one record per CDR3 protein. The sample includes approximately 550,000 distinct CDR3 sequences, more than 9.5% seen only once; the top ten take over 6.5%. This clonotype was counted only a few times. Its target is unknown. Sequenced material: blood, either unsorted or a sorted T cell fraction (not recorded which). The receptor was derived from a male donor with ankylosing spondylitis. The J gene is TRBJ2-5, the V gene TRBV9, with D maybe TRBD2 (5 bases). The CDR3 loop is CASSVGAGLGETQYF. The CDR3, as DNA: TGTGCCAGCAGCGTAGGGGCGGGTCTGGGGGAGACCCAGTACTTC. The entire variable domain, with the rest obtained from reference TRBV9 and TRBJ2-5, is as follows: DSGVTQTPKHLITATGQRVTLRCSPRSGDLSVYWYQQSLDQGLQFLIQYYNGEERAKGNILERFSAQQFPDLHSELNLSSLELGDSALYFCASSVGAGLGETQYFGPGTRLLVL.